Listed here are 4 T cell receptor beta chains from one sample, sequenced in a study of beta chain features in type 1 diabetes. The study, taken as a whole, reports: TCRB CDR3s were moderately but significantly shorter in Type 1 diabetes patients in all four CD4+ subsets.

Since all of the isolated RNA was reverse transcribed, expressed TCRB transcripts were what got sequenced. Sequencing was performed with immunoSEQ multiplex PCR; in TCRdb, only in-frame clones are kept and a portion is missing. Of about 650,000 clones listed, roughly 12% are singletons. Antigens of these TCRs are unknown. The source material was naive CD4+ T cells from blood. These receptors all stem from a man aged 30 to 45 with type 1 diabetes.

The sample holds a few counts of this clone. This rearrangement joins TRBV10-3 to TRBJ1-2, with D tentatively TRBD1 (6 bases). The germline CDR1 and CDR2 sequences are ENHRY and SYGVKD. With 10 bases removed from V and 4 bases from J, the gap between germline ends came to 22 bases. CDR3 length: 15 amino acids. The CDR3 sequence: CASTFLQTGSYGYTF. In DNA form, the CDR3 reads TGTGCCAGCACCTTCTTACAGACAGGCAGCTATGGCTACACCTTC.

The V call is TRBV2, the J call TRBJ1-2; 8 positions agree with TRBD1. Germline assignment: CDR1 SNHLY and CDR2 FYNNEI. The ends lost 6 bases at V and 8 bases at J; junction bases unmatched: 8. The CDR3 contains 13 residues. The CDR3 nucleotides read TGTGCCAGCAGGCAAGACAGGGGTGAGGGCTACACCTTC. It yields the protein CASRQDRGEGYTF.

The V and J genes are TRBV30 and TRBJ1-5, with D perhaps TRBD1 (6 bases). Germline V lookup: CDR1 GTSNPN, CDR2 SVGIG (reference sequence). Between the trimmed V and J ends, which lost 0 bases and 7 bases, there was a span of 13 bases. The CDR3 loop spans 14 amino acids. DNA of the CDR3: TGTGCCTGGAGTGTAGTGCTACAGGGCCAGCCCCAGCATTTT. This translates into CAWSVVLQGQPQHF.

This clone has just a few counts. The V and J genes are TRBV15 and TRBJ2-5; no reliable D call. V lost 4 bases, J lost 6 bases, and 18 bases lay in between. Germline V CDR1 and CDR2: LNHNV, YYDKDF (reference sequence). The length of the CDR3 is 15 residues. This CDR3 reads CATSIRTPRRKTQYF. For the CDR3, the DNA is TGTGCCACCAGCATTCGGACCCCTCGGAGAAAGACCCAGTACTTC.